This TCR beta chain was captured in a study of cytomegalovirus exposure and HLA in healthy donors. As for the study in general: Among 150 million to 200 million T cells, an earlier analysis found roughly 100 million unique TCR beta sequences.

Note on this clone: The antigen remains undetermined.

V lost 5 bases and J 7 bases, leaving 14 bases between the germline ends. CDR3 size: 13 residues. Germline V CDR1 and CDR2: ENHRY, SYGVKD. Study-level findings and limits: Data from an earlier analysis indicated that most TCR beta V segments were productive either about 87% or about 30% of the time. There was a cluster of highly shared sequence variants that was likely a sequencing artifact. Presence/absence analyses supposed approximately even sequencing depth among donors.

PCR was performed using 60 Vbeta and 13 Jbeta primers. Assay used: immunoSEQ multiplex PCR; TCRdb lists only in-frame clones, some missing. The sample has 110,000 or so clones; less than 80% are singletons. The clonotype comes from a woman aged 45-59 years in good health and CMV-seropositive. Specimen: PBMCs. The chain employs TRBV10-3 and TRBJ1-1, with a possible D match to TRBD1 (6 bases). CDR3 amino acids: CAISHGEGGEAFF. The DNA for the CDR3 is TGTGCCATCAGTCACGGGGAGGGGGGTGAAGCTTTCTTT.